The rows below give T cell receptor beta chains drawn from one sample of a study of somatic mutations in cytotoxic T cells in rheumatoid arthritis. The table came from immunoSEQ multiplex PCR; TCRdb's copy has only in-frame clones and leaves some out. The sample carries roughly 13,000 clones, over 70% recorded once. Sequenced: CD8+ T cells sorted from blood. These receptors all stem from an adult with rheumatoid arthritis. CDR3s include the opening cysteine and the closing phenylalanine or tryptophan. A D gene is named only where the DNA matches it firmly. Only part of the rows carry a size: once, few, many, or a class if the clone is expanded.

clone_size	v_call	d_call	j_call	cdr3_aa	cdr3_nt
-	TRBV19	TRBD1	TRBJ1-5	CASSIEGDRLRREPQHF	TGTGCCAGTAGTATAGAAGGGGACAGGCTCCGTAGGGAGCCCCAGCATTTT
-	TRBV2	-	TRBJ2-1	CASRAPERGTYNEQFF	TGTGCCAGCAGGGCCCCGGAACGGGGGACCTACAATGAGCAGTTCTTC
-	TRBV7-2	-	TRBJ1-2	CASSLGGAYGYTF	TGTGCCAGCAGCTTAGGAGGGGCCTATGGCTACACCTTC
-	TRBV6-1	-	TRBJ1-2	CASSWGEDYGYTF	TGTGCCAGCAGCTGGGGGGAGGACTATGGCTACACCTTC
-	TRBV5-1	-	TRBJ2-5	CASSVSSTGQETQYF	TGCGCCAGCAGCGTTTCTAGTACTGGCCAAGAGACCCAGTACTTC
-	TRBV7-8	-	TRBJ2-3	CASSVTSADTQYF	TGTGCCAGCAGCGTCACTAGTGCAGATACGCAGTATTTT
-	TRBV6-5	TRBD1	TRBJ2-7	CASSYRTGYYEQYF	TGTGCCAGCAGTTACCGGACAGGGTACTACGAGCAGTACTTC
-	TRBV4-1	-	TRBJ1-1	CASSQGFPRPNTEAFF	TGCGCCAGCAGCCAAGGCTTCCCTCGACCCAACACTGAAGCTTTCTTT
-	TRBV15	TRBD1	TRBJ1-3	CATSRRVTGGDTIYF	TGTGCCACCAGCAGGAGGGTGACAGGGGGAGACACCATATATTTT
few	TRBV5-1	-	TRBJ2-5	CASSSLLRETQYF	TGCGCCAGCAGCTCCCTGTTGAGGGAGACCCAGTACTTC
-	TRBV27	-	TRBJ2-7	CASSWSGTPYEQYF	TGTGCCAGCAGTTGGTCAGGGACACCCTACGAGCAGTACTTC
-	TRBV9	-	TRBJ2-7	CASSSGYEQYF	TGTGCCAGCAGCTCGGGATACGAGCAGTACTTC
-	TRBV6-6	-	TRBJ1-1	CASSISGTEAFF	TGTGCCAGCTCGATTTCCGGGACTGAAGCTTTCTTT
-	TRBV5-5	-	TRBJ2-2	CASSLGVTGELFF	TGTGCCAGCAGCTTGGGCGTGACCGGGGAGCTGTTTTTT
medium-sized	TRBV15	-	TRBJ2-7	CATSEGGSGTGSYEQYF	TGTGCCACCAGCGAGGGAGGATCCGGGACTGGCTCCTACGAGCAGTACTTC
-	TRBV28	-	TRBJ1-4	CASSATSVWEKLFF	TGTGCCAGCAGCGCGACTTCGGTGTGGGAAAAACTGTTTTTT
-	TRBV6-1	-	TRBJ2-3	CASSEAGYIDGQSGDTQYF	TGTGCCAGCAGTGAAGCGGGATATATCGACGGGCAGTCAGGAGATACGCAGTATTTT
-	TRBV10-3	-	TRBJ2-3	CAISARGGGTDTQYF	TGTGCCATCAGTGCGAGGGGGGGAGGCACAGATACGCAGTATTTT
-	TRBV28	-	TRBJ1-5	CASSLVWGKEPQHF	TGTGCCAGCAGTTTGGTTTGGGGAAAGGAGCCCCAGCATTTT
few	TRBV11-2	TRBD1	TRBJ2-3	CASSDTGTGGDTQYF	TGTGCCAGCAGCGACACGGGGACAGGTGGCGATACGCAGTATTTT
-	TRBV9	-	TRBJ2-5	CASSPRDNQETQYF	TGTGCCAGCAGCCCCCGGGACAACCAAGAGACCCAGTACTTC
-	TRBV29-1	TRBD1	TRBJ1-1	CSVSPPGQGTEAFF	TGCAGCGTTTCCCCCCCCGGACAGGGGACTGAAGCTTTCTTT